This TCR beta chain comes out of a study of cytomegalovirus exposure and HLA in healthy donors. Overall study context: Early released data had roughly 81 million unique TCRs, all coming from HLA-typed donors.

The PCR made use of 60 Vbeta and 13 Jbeta primers. Profiling relied on immunoSEQ multiplex PCR, and the TCRdb table lists in-frame clones only, not all of them. The sample consists of 99,000 or so clones, 70% to 80% of them appearing once. This CDR3 comprises 13 residues. Trimming removed 6 bases at V and 4 bases at J, with 10 bases between. Germline CDR1 reads SEHNR; CDR2 reads FQNEAQ (reference sequence). This rearrangement joins TRBV7-9 to TRBJ1-5, with D perhaps matching TRBD1 (6 bases). The TCR originated in a man aged 25 to 45 in good health and CMV-seronegative. The sequencing input was PBMCs. CDR3 coding DNA: TGTGCCAGCAGTACCGGACAGAATCAGCCCCAGCATTTT. Encoded protein: CASSTGQNQPQHF. Using reference TRBV7-9 and TRBJ1-5 for the parts outside the CDR3, the full variable domain is DTGVSQNPRHKITKRGQNVTFRCDPISEHNRLYWYRQTLGQGPEFLTYFQNEAQLEKSRLLSDRFSAERPKGSFSTLEIQRTEQGDSAMYLCASSTGQNQPQHFGDGTRLSIL.